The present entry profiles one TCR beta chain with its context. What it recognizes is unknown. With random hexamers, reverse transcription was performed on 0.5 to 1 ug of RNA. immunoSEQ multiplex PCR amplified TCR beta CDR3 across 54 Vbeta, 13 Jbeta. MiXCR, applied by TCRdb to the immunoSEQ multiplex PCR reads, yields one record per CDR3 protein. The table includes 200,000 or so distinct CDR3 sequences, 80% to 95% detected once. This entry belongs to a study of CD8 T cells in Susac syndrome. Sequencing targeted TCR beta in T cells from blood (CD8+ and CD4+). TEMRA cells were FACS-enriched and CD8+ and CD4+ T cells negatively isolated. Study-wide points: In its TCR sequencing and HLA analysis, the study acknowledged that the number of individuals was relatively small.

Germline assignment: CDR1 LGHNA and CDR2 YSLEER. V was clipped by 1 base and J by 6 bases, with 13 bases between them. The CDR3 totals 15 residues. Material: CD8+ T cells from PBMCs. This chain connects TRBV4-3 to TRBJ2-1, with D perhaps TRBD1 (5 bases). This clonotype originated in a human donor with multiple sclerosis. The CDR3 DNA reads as TGCGCCAGCAGCCAAGGAAGGGGCGCTGGCAATGAGCAGTTCTTC. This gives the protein CASSQGRGAGNEQFF.